The clone carrying this T cell receptor beta chain came up a few times. The TCR beta library used iRepertoire HTBI primers with Arm-PCR amplification of CDR3. Using its own MiXCR run on the multiplex PCR reads, TCRdb lists one record per CDR3 protein. The sample records approximately 230,000 distinct CDR3 sequences, approximately 16% being singletons. This sample is drawn from a study of regulatory T cells in long-lasting Graves disease. Time point of the sample: newly diagnosed GD, antithyroid drugs for less than 3 months. PBMC RNA served as the TCR library source. The CDR3 has 14 amino acids. Losses at the gene ends were 1 base for V and 5 bases for J; bases not matched to a gene: 4. The germline V gene has CDR1 SGHRS and CDR2 YFSETQ.

V and J are TRBV5-1 and TRBJ2-5; 8 nucleotides line up with TRBD2. The clonotype comes from a female donor with Graves disease. This material consisted of peripheral blood mononuclear cells (PBMCs), taken at new diagnosis, from a patient treated with antithyroid drugs. CDR3 DNA: TGCGCCAGCAGCTTGATGGCTAGCGGGGAGACCCAGTACTTC. As protein: CASSLMASGETQYF.